This T cell receptor beta chain originates from a study of T cell changes during pregnancy in multiple sclerosis. TCRdb keeps only in-frame clones here, not all; method: immunoSEQ multiplex PCR. This table has about 28,000 clones, 90% to 95% appearing once. CDR3 length: 15 amino acids. The J segment lost 3 bases and the V segment lost 8 bases, leaving 7 bases of the junction unmatched. The genes are TRBV6-7 and TRBJ1-4; 9 bases match TRBD1. TRBV6-7 is an ORF for which the function is uncertain. The sequence came from a female donor in good health, enrolled as a control in a pregnancy study. The specimen comprised peripheral blood, sampled in the first trimester of pregnancy. The CDR3 DNA reads TGTGCCAGCGACAGGGGGAACGAGTCTAATGAAAAACTGTTTTTT. This translates into CASDRGNESNEKLFF.